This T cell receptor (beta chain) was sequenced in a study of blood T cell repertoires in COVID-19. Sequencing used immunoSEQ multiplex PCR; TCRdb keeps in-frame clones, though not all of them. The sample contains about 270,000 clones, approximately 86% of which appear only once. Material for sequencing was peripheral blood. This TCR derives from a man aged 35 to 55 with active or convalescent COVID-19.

As DNA, the CDR3 is TGTGCCAGCACCACCACAGGCCTCGGCAATCAGCCCCAGCATTTT. This translates into CASTTTGLGNQPQHF. The chain carries TRBV28 and TRBJ1-5, with TRBD1 as a possible D gene (5 bases). CDR1 and CDR2 (germline): MDHEN, SYDVKM. V lost 7 bases to trimming and J lost 2 bases, with 15 bases between them. The CDR3 spans 15 residues.